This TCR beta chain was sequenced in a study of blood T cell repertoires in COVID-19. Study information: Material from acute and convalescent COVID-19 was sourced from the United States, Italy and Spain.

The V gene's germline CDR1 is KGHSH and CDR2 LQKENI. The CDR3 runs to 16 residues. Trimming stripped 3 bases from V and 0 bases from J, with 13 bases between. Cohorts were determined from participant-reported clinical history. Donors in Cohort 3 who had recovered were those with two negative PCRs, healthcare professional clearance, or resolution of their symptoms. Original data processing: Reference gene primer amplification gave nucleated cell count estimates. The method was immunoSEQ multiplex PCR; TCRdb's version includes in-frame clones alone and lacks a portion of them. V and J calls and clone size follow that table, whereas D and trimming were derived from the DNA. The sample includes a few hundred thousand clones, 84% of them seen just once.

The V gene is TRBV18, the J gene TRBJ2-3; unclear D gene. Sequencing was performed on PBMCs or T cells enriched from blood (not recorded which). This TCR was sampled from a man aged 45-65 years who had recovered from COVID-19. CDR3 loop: CASSPLGSGSTDTQYF. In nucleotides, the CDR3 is TGTGCCAGCTCACCGCTCGGTTCCGGGAGCACAGATACGCAGTATTTT.